This T cell receptor (beta chain) was captured in a study of blood T cell repertoires in COVID-19. The CDR3 is made up of 15 amino acids. V lost 5 bases and J lost 2, with 14 bases in between. Germline V gene sequence: CDR1 LNHDA, CDR2 SQIVND (reference sequence). In the source study's methods: Reference gene primer amplification gave nucleated cell count estimates. TCRdb keeps only in-frame clones here, not all; method: immunoSEQ multiplex PCR. D and trimming were read from the DNA, whereas the V and J calls and clone size are those reported in that table. The repertoire holds 250,000 to 300,000 clones, with 86% as singletons. The count of this clone is one.

This chain links TRBV19 with TRBJ2-3; D is perhaps TRBD1 (5 bases). This TCR came from a man between 18 and 35 years old with active or convalescent COVID-19. Material for sequencing was peripheral blood. CDR3 bases: TGTGCCAGTAGTGCAGTAGGGGTGACCACAGATACGCAGTATTTT. It yields the protein CASSAVGVTTDTQYF.